This TCR beta chain was found in a study of blood T cells in healthy people across ages (dated by TCRdb to 2014 to 2015). Background on the whole study: In model experiments, template switching captured roughly one uniquely barcoded TCR beta cDNA molecule for every two T cells. Four age groups were formed from the donors: young (average approximately 16 years), middle-aged (approximately 40), aged (62) and long-lived (less than 85). The study measured age-related changes in TCR beta repertoire diversity using deep sequencing normalized with unique cDNA molecular identifiers. Two additional independent replicas of 1 million unique cDNA reads from the same blood draw were analyzed for two donors (one aged 18 to 29 and one aged 80 or older). To avoid experimental bias, donors of different ages were spread randomly across the sequencing lanes. The full study reports these points: The CMV infection status of donors was not known, potentially confounding age-related changes in expanded clonotypes. Compared with the aged group, the long-lived group had more naive CD4+ T cells, fewer expanded clones and increased TCR diversity, suggesting age selection. Since profiling was done on bulk unsorted PBMCs, naive and antigen-experienced compartments could not be conclusively compared. As age increased, observed TCR beta diversity per million T cells dropped in a roughly linear way, and a significant reduction was already evident by age about 40. Estimates of total diversity from one million sequenced T cells were regarded as lower bounds and underestimates. There was a strong correlation between observed TCR beta diversity and the percentage of naive T cells measured by flow cytometry.

The 39 donors, aged roughly 6 to 95 years, were systemically healthy Caucasian individuals from Russia. Roughly 9 milliliters of peripheral blood were drawn from each donor into EDTA-treated Vacutainer tubes. Ficoll-Paque density-gradient centrifugation was used to isolate PBMCs, with at least 6 million per sample. Trizol reagent was used to extract total RNA from PBMCs, with at least 6 micrograms per sample. For every donor, an aliquot of PBMCs went through flow cytometry to measure the percentages of naive CD45RAhigh/CD27high T cells. About this clonotype itself: Which antigen it targets is not known. It has no much larger one-base neighbor in the sample; base qualities were not kept.

The germline V gene provides CDR1 SGHRS and CDR2 YFSETQ. The CDR3 starts with the cysteine, ends with the phenylalanine, and has 19 residues. Only CDR3 DNA remains: 57 bases, in frame from the first base. Germline trimming: 4 bases from V, 0 bases from J; junction bases outside gene matches: 8. The method behind the library was 5' RACE. Reads for this sample came from an Illumina HiSeq 2500. A second PCR of about 7 to 12 cycles was performed with a sample-barcoded 5' primer and a J-beta primer mix. Each TCR beta cDNA molecule received a unique molecular identifier from a template-switch 5' adaptor carrying 12 random nucleotides. Each sample yielded at least 2.5 million CDR3-containing paired-end reads. First-strand cDNA was synthesized from all RNA with the Mint cDNA synthesis kit, primed by a TRBC-specific oligonucleotide. All cDNA was treated with uracil-DNA glycosylase and then went through a first 18-cycle PCR with the universal primers M1SS and BC2_uni_R. Per the original workflow: For normalization, 1 million high-quality reads were randomly selected from each sample, with every read carrying a distinct molecular identifier. Instead of being binned into consensus sequences, reads with shared molecular identifiers were discarded. CDR3 identification, clonotype clustering and error correction used MiTCR with a Q25 quality threshold and the strictest error-elimination algorithm. Lower-bound total TCR beta diversity was estimated with a nonparametric unseen species model using Euler transformation. TCRdb trimmed the raw reads at Q25, called clones with MiXCR and kept productive beta chains. A single entry per CDR3 protein holds the most common genes and DNA from its merged rows. TCRdb, not the original authors, processed these V and J calls. The sample table records about 1,000,000 distinct CDR3 sequences; around 43% of these occur just once. The leading ten clones occupy around 18% of the sample.

Material: blood. This TCR came from a woman aged 55-70 years in good health. Rearrangement joined TRBV5-1 to TRBJ2-3; TRBD2 matches 16 bases in the middle. The DNA sequence follows: TGCGCCAGCAGCCGTGGGACTAGCGGGAGGGCCTCAAGCACAGATACGCAGTATTTT. Translated, it gives CASSRGTSGRASSTDTQYF.